Below are 6 T cell receptor beta chains sequenced from a single sample in a study of T cells in Graves' hyperthyroidism and ophthalmopathy. There were TCR beta CDR3 regions amplified from RNA transcripts. When the TCR CDR3 underwent first-round RT-PCR, the HTBI primer set was used. TCRdb used MiXCR to reprocess the multiplex PCR reads, holding one entry per CDR3 protein. The data hold roughly 290,000 distinct CDR3 sequences, with about an eighth observed a single time. The sequencing sample was made of blood. The receptors come from a woman aged 25 to 39 with Graves' hyperthyroidism that later progressed to Graves' ophthalmopathy.

This clonotype was counted between two and nine times. The CDR3 sequence is CASSSGGRSFF. The CDR3 DNA sequence: TGTGCCAGTAGTTCCGGGGGTAGGAGTTTCTTT. The chain joins TRBV19 to TRBJ1-1; D might be TRBD1 (5 bases). Between the trimmed V and J ends, which lost 5 bases and 13 bases, there was a span of 14 bases. This CDR3 has 11 amino acids. Germline CDR1 LNHDA, CDR2 SQIVND (reference sequence).

Many counts were recorded for this clonotype. This rearrangement joins TRBV12-3 or TRBV12-4 to TRBJ1-1; the D is unclear. This CDR3 is built from 14 residues. The germline V and J ends were trimmed by 2 bases and 0 bases, with 7 bases remaining between them. CDR3 region: CASSLNRLNTEAFF. CDR3 bases: TGTGCCAGCAGTTTAAATAGACTGAACACTGAAGCTTTCTTT.

This clonotype occurred many times. The CDR3 DNA is TGCAGTGCTGAGGACAGATATAGCAATCAGCCCCAGCATTTT. Encoded protein: CSAEDRYSNQPQHF. This chain uses TRBV20-1 with TRBJ1-5; maybe TRBD1 (6 bases). The CDR3 runs to 14 residues. The germline V gene encodes CDR1 DFQATT and CDR2 SNEGSKA (reference sequence). The V gene lost 5 bases and the J gene lost 0 bases, with 11 bases spanning the gap.

This clonotype has a count of ten or more. The chain joins TRBV4-1 to TRBJ1-1; D unresolved. CDR1 MGHRA and CDR2 YSYEKL come from the germline V gene. The V and J ends lost 1 base and 8 bases respectively, with 11 bases between them. The CDR3 consists of 13 residues. The DNA for the CDR3 is TGCGCCAGCAGCCAAGTCGGCACAACCGAAGCTTTCTTT. It is translated as CASSQVGTTEAFF.

This clonotype was recorded many times. V is TRBV28 and J is TRBJ2-7; 10 bases map to TRBD2. V lost 5 bases and J lost 0; bases outside the gene matches: 13. The CDR3 runs 18 residues. CDR1 is MDHEN, CDR2 SYDVKM, per germline. The CDR3 DNA follows: TGTGCCAGCAGTGTTCATATCGGACTAGCGGCACTCTCCTACGAGCAGTACTTC. Protein: CASSVHIGLAALSYEQYF.

Ten or more counts support this clonotype. CDR3 in amino acids: CSADGDRGTGELFF. In DNA, the CDR3 is TGCAGCGCAGACGGGGACAGGGGCACCGGGGAGCTGTTTTTT. This sequence joins TRBV20-1 and TRBJ2-2, with 10 bases identical to TRBD1. This CDR3 is built from 14 residues. Germline CDR1 reads DFQATT; CDR2 reads SNEGSKA (reference sequence).